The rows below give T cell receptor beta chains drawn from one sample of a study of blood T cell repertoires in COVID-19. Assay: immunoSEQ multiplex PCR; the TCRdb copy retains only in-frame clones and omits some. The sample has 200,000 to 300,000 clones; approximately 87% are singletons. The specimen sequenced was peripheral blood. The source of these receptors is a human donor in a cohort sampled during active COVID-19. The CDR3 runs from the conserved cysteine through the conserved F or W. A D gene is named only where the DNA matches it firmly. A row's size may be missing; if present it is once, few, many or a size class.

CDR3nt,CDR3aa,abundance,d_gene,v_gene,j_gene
TGTGCTAGTGGGGACTCAACCTACAATGAGCAGTTCTTC,CASGDSTYNEQFF,NA,NA,TRBV12-5,TRBJ2-1
TGTGCCAGCAGCTTAGGGGGAGAGGGCACTGAAGCTTTCTTT,CASSLGGEGTEAFF,once,NA,TRBV11-3,TRBJ1-1
TGTGCCAGCAGCTTGTATCTAGCGGGAGGGGTGGATACGCAGTATTTT,CASSLYLAGGVDTQYF,NA,TRBD2,TRBV5-6,TRBJ2-3
TGTGCCAGCAGCTTTTCGCAGGTTAGCAATCAGCCCCAGCATTTT,CASSFSQVSNQPQHF,NA,NA,TRBV5-4,TRBJ1-5
TGTGCCAGCAGCGCCGGGACAGGGGTAGACGAGCAGTACTTC,CASSAGTGVDEQYF,NA,TRBD1,TRBV7-9,TRBJ2-7
TGTGCCAGCAGTTGGGGGGGAAGCAATCAGCCCCAGCATTTT,CASSWGGSNQPQHF,NA,NA,TRBV27,TRBJ1-5
TGTGCCAGCATTACCCGGGCTGAAGCTTTCTTT,CASITRAEAFF,NA,NA,TRBV6-5,TRBJ1-1
TGTGCCAGCAGCTCGACAGGGGGGAGTCTAGCCAAAAACATTCAGTACTTC,CASSSTGGSLAKNIQYF,NA,TRBD1,TRBV5-4,TRBJ2-4
TGTGCCACCTCCTCGGGAATGGCAGTCCGTGCGAACACTGAAGCTTTCTTT,CATSSGMAVRANTEAFF,NA,NA,TRBV18,TRBJ1-1
TGTGCCAGCAGCCCAACTAGCGGGGGACCTACAGGGGACGAGCAGTACTTC,CASSPTSGGPTGDEQYF,NA,TRBD2,TRBV27,TRBJ2-7
TGCGCCAGCAAGGGACAGGCCGCGGGTGAGCAGTACTTC,CASKGQAAGEQYF,once,TRBD1,TRBV5-1,TRBJ2-7
TGTGCCAGCAGTCGGACAGGGGGCCGGAACACTGAAGCTTTCTTT,CASSRTGGRNTEAFF,NA,TRBD1,TRBV19,TRBJ1-1
TGCGCCAGCAGAGAATCCCCGGGAGTCAACAATGAGCAGTTCTTC,CASRESPGVNNEQFF,NA,NA,TRBV5-1,TRBJ2-1
TGCAGCGTGGGAAGCCTTAGCGTGACTAGCGGCAAATACAATGAGCAGTTCTTC,CSVGSLSVTSGKYNEQFF,NA,TRBD2,TRBV29-1,TRBJ2-1
TGCGCCAGCAGCCAAGAGGGGAACGCAGGGTTTCGGCCCCAGCATTTT,CASSQEGNAGFRPQHF,few,NA,TRBV4-1,TRBJ1-5
TGTGCCAGCAGCCCTAGAACTAGCGGGACCTCCTACGAGCAGTACTTC,CASSPRTSGTSYEQYF,NA,TRBD2,TRBV7-8,TRBJ2-7
TGCAGTGCAACGCCGGGGAATGGCTACACCTTC,CSATPGNGYTF,NA,NA,TRBV20-1,TRBJ1-2
TGTGCCAGCTCACCCGGAGGGAGGGTTATGAATGAGCAGTTCTTC,CASSPGGRVMNEQFF,NA,TRBD2,TRBV18,TRBJ2-1
TGTGCCAGCAGGGCCACCGGGACTACGCCTGAGCAGTTCTTC,CASRATGTTPEQFF,NA,TRBD2,TRBV7-3,TRBJ2-1
TGTGCCAGCAGCCCCCCCCCTGGACAGGACTACGAGCAGTACTTC,CASSPPPGQDYEQYF,NA,TRBD1,TRBV5-4,TRBJ2-7
TGTGCCAGCAGCCGACAGAGCACAGATACGCAGTATTTT,CASSRQSTDTQYF,few,NA,TRBV5-6,TRBJ2-3
TGTGCCAGTCGGACTTTATACAACACCGGGGAGCTGTTTTTT,CASRTLYNTGELFF,few,NA,TRBV6-4,TRBJ2-2
TGTGCCAGTAGTATTTCGCTAGCGGGAGGCGGCACCGGGGAGCTGTTTTTT,CASSISLAGGGTGELFF,few,TRBD2,TRBV19,TRBJ2-2
TGTGCCAGCAGCTTTTCCGCCCAAGGGGCCGAGCAGTACTTC,CASSFSAQGAEQYF,once,NA,TRBV7-3,TRBJ2-7
TGTGCCAGCAGCTTAGCCAGGGCAACTAATGAAAAACTGTTTTTT,CASSLARATNEKLFF,NA,NA,TRBV7-2,TRBJ1-4
TGTGCCAGCAGCGTAGGAAGGACAGGGGGGGCAACTAATGAAAAACTGTTTTTT,CASSVGRTGGATNEKLFF,NA,TRBD1,TRBV9,TRBJ1-4
TGTGCCAGTAGTAAAGCGGGGGACTACCCTAGCACAGATACGCAGTATTTT,CASSKAGDYPSTDTQYF,NA,TRBD2,TRBV19,TRBJ2-3
TGCGCCAGCAGCCACCGGGGACAGGCGTTTACCTACGAGCAGTACTTC,CASSHRGQAFTYEQYF,once,TRBD1,TRBV4-1,TRBJ2-7
TGTGCCAGCAGTTTAGGCCAGGGGGCTCAGTTAGATTTT,CASSLGQGAQLDF,NA,TRBD1,TRBV12-3/TRBV12-4,TRBJ1-3
TGTGCCAGCAGTTCCGGCCGGGACTTGGATTCCTTTGGGGCTGAAAAACTGTTTTTT,CASSSGRDLDSFGAEKLFF,NA,NA,TRBV28,TRBJ1-4
TGCAGCGTTGAGGGACAGGGGGCCTACGAGCAGTACTTC,CSVEGQGAYEQYF,NA,TRBD1,TRBV29-1,TRBJ2-7
TGTGCCAGCAGTTTACGGGGGGGCTACGAGCAGTACTTC,CASSLRGGYEQYF,NA,TRBD2,TRBV27,TRBJ2-7
TGTGCCACCAGCAGAGATCGAAGGGGAGCTTTCTTT,CATSRDRRGAFF,few,NA,TRBV15,TRBJ1-1
TGTGCCAGCAGCTTGGCAGGGGGCTCAAGGGCTGGAAACACCATATATTTT,CASSLAGGSRAGNTIYF,few,TRBD1,TRBV5-5,TRBJ1-3
TGTGCCAGCAGCGACAGTTCCTACGAGCAGTACTTC,CASSDSSYEQYF,NA,NA,TRBV27,TRBJ2-7
TGCGCCAGCAGCTTAGCGACTAGCGGTCCAGATACGCAGTATTTT,CASSLATSGPDTQYF,NA,TRBD2,TRBV4-1,TRBJ2-3
TGCGCCAGCAGCCGGACAGGGGATTACTATGGCTACACCTTC,CASSRTGDYYGYTF,NA,TRBD1,TRBV4-1,TRBJ1-2
TGTGCCAGCAGTTTACTATCCGGGGAGCTGTTTTTT,CASSLLSGELFF,NA,NA,TRBV28,TRBJ2-2
TGTGCCAGTAGTGGGTACCGGGACAGGGGATCCTACGAGCAGTACTTC,CASSGYRDRGSYEQYF,NA,TRBD1,TRBV19,TRBJ2-7
TGCGCCAGCAGTGAGTCAATTCAGGGAACAGCTTTCTTT,CASSESIQGTAFF,NA,NA,TRBV10-1,TRBJ1-1
TGTGCCAGCAGCGTAGGTCCTGCGTCCCCCGTCACAGATACGCAGTATTTT,CASSVGPASPVTDTQYF,NA,NA,TRBV9,TRBJ2-3
TGTGCCAGCAGCCACCCTAAGACAGGGAGCGCAAACATTCAGTACTTC,CASSHPKTGSANIQYF,NA,TRBD1,TRBV3-1/TRBV3-2,TRBJ2-4
TGCAGCGTTGTACCCGACAGGGGACAACAAGAGACCCAGTACTTC,CSVVPDRGQQETQYF,NA,TRBD1,TRBV29-1,TRBJ2-5
TGTGCCAGCAGTGGACCCGGGACTAGCGGGGGGGGTTACGAGCAGTACTTC,CASSGPGTSGGGYEQYF,NA,TRBD2,TRBV28,TRBJ2-7
TGTGCCAGCACCCAGGGACAGTTGCCGGGCGAGCAGTACTTC,CASTQGQLPGEQYF,NA,TRBD1,TRBV6-6,TRBJ2-7
TGTGCCAGCAGTTTAGGCGGGTGGGGGGTACAAAACATTCAGTACTTC,CASSLGGWGVQNIQYF,NA,NA,TRBV28,TRBJ2-4
TGTGCCAGCAGCTTAGTTTCAGACAGTAAGCAGTTCTTC,CASSLVSDSKQFF,NA,NA,TRBV7-9,TRBJ2-1
TGTGCCAGCAGTCAAAGCAGAGTAGCCCTCAACACCATATATTTT,CASSQSRVALNTIYF,NA,NA,TRBV3-1/TRBV3-2,TRBJ1-3
TGTGCCAGTAAGCGACAGGGTAGCTACACCTTC,CASKRQGSYTF,NA,TRBD1,TRBV19,TRBJ1-2
TGTGCCAGCAGCTTAGGGGGGGTTGGCTACACCTTC,CASSLGGVGYTF,NA,NA,TRBV11-2,TRBJ1-2
TGTGCCAGTAGTATAGGACTACTAGCGGCATCTAGCACAGATACGCAGTATTTT,CASSIGLLAASSTDTQYF,NA,TRBD2,TRBV19,TRBJ2-3
TGTGCCAGCAGCTCGGGACAGGGGCCGGCTCAGCCCCAGCATTTT,CASSSGQGPAQPQHF,NA,TRBD1,TRBV5-4,TRBJ1-5
TGTGCCAGCTCACCAAACAAAGAGACCCAGTACTTC,CASSPNKETQYF,NA,NA,TRBV18,TRBJ2-5
TGCAGCGTCGGGACAGGGGACACCTACGAGCAGTACTTC,CSVGTGDTYEQYF,NA,TRBD1,TRBV29-1,TRBJ2-7
TGTGCCAGCACCACGGGACAGAGTAACACAGATACGCAGTATTTT,CASTTGQSNTDTQYF,NA,TRBD1,TRBV7-9,TRBJ2-3
TGTGCCAGCAGCGTAGGATCGACAGTGAGTGGCGGGGAGCTGTTTTTT,CASSVGSTVSGGELFF,NA,NA,TRBV9,TRBJ2-2
TGTGCCAGCAGCTTGTGGGGACTAGCGAGGACCGGGGAGCTGTTTTTT,CASSLWGLARTGELFF,NA,TRBD2,TRBV5-8,TRBJ2-2
TGTGCCTCCGTGGCGGGAGGCCCTGGAGAGCAGTACTTC,CASVAGGPGEQYF,NA,TRBD2,TRBV12-3/TRBV12-4,TRBJ2-7